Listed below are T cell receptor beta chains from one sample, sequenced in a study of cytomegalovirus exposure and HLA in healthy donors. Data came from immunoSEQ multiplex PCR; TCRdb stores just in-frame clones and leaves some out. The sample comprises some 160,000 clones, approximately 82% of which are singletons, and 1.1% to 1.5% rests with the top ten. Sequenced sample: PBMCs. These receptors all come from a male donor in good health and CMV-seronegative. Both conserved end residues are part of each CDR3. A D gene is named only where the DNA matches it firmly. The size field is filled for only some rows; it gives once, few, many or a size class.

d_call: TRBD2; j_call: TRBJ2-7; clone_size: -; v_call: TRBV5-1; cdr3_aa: CASSLVRSGGSSYEQYF; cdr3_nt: TGCGCCAGCAGCTTGGTACGTAGCGGGGGTAGCTCCTACGAGCAGTACTTC
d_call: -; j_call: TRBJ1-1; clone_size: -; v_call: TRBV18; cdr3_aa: CASSPPDILNTEAFF; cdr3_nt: TGTGCCAGCTCACCCCCGGACATCCTGAACACTGAAGCTTTCTTT
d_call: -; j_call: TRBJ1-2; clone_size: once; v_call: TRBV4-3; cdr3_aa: CASSQERSLSTPYGYTF; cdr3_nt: TGCGCCAGCAGCCAAGAACGATCCCTGTCAACTCCCTATGGCTACACCTTC
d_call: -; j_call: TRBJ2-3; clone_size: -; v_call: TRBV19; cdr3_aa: CASTDQAESTDTQYF; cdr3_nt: TGTGCCAGTACCGATCAGGCAGAATCTACAGATACGCAGTATTTT
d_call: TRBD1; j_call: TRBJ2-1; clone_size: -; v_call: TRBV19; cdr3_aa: CASSRGQGSYNEQFF; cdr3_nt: TGTGCCAGTAGTAGGGGACAGGGATCCTACAATGAGCAGTTCTTC
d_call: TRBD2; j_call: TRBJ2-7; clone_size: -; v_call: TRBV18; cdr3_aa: CASSPTSGSYEQYF; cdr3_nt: TGTGCCAGCTCCCCTACTAGCGGGAGCTACGAGCAGTACTTC
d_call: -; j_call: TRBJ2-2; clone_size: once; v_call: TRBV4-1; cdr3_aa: CASSHRGANTGELFF; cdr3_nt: TGCGCCAGCAGCCACAGGGGGGCGAACACCGGGGAGCTGTTTTTT
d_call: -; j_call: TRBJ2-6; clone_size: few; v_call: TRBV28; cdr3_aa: CASSLSAVGGGANVLTF; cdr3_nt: TGTGCCAGCAGTTTAAGTGCGGTGGGAGGTGGGGCCAACGTCCTGACTTTC
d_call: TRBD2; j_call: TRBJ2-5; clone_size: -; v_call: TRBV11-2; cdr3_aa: CASSLRSSAGGRETQYF; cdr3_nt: TGTGCCAGCAGCTTAAGGTCTTCAGCGGGGGGAAGGGAGACCCAGTACTTC
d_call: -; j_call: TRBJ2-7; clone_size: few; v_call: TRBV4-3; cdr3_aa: CASSQEPSASYEQYF; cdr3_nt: TGCGCCAGCAGCCAAGAACCTAGCGCGTCCTACGAGCAGTACTTC
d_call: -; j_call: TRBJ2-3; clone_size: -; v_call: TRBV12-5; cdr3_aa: CASAPRGMDTQYF; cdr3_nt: TGTGCTAGTGCCCCTCGGGGGATGGATACGCAGTATTTT
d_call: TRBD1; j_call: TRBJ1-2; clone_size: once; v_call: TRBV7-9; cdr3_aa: CSSSRTGTGYTF; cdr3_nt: TGTTCCAGCAGCCGGACAGGGACTGGCTACACCTTC
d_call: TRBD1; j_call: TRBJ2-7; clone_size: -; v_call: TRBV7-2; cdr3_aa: CASSFGQGNYEQYF; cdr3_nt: TGTGCCAGCAGTTTTGGACAGGGAAACTACGAGCAGTACTTC
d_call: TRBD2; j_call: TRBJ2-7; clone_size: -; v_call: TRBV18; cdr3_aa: CASSPGLAGLGEQYF; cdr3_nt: TGTGCCAGCTCACCGGGACTAGCGGGGCTCGGCGAGCAGTACTTC
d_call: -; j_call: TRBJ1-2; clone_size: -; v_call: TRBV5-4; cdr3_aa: CASSPTSGQGTYGYTF; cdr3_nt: TGTGCCAGCAGCCCGACAAGTGGTCAGGGAACTTATGGCTACACCTTC
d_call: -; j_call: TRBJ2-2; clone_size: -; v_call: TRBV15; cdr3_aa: CATSRRGPNTGELFF; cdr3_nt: TGTGCCACCAGCAGGCGGGGGCCTAACACCGGGGAGCTGTTTTTT
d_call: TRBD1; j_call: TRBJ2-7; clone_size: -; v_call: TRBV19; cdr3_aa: CASSISTGAREQYF; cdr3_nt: TGTGCCAGTAGTATATCAACAGGGGCGCGGGAGCAGTACTTC
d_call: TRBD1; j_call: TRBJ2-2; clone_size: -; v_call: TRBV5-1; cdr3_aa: CASSQTQGTGVPGELFF; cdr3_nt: TGCGCCAGCAGCCAAACCCAAGGGACAGGGGTTCCCGGGGAGCTGTTTTTT
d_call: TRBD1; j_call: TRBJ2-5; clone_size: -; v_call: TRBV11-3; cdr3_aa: CATSRTGGFSGGEQYF; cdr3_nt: TGTGCCACTTCAAGGACAGGGGGCTTCTCCGGGGGAGAGCAGTACTTC
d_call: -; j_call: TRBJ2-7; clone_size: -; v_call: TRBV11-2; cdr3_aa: CASSPFSGNYEQYF; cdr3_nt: TGTGCCAGCAGCCCCTTCTCCGGGAACTACGAGCAGTACTTC
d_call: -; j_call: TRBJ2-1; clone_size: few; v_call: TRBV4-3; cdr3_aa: CASSQGEPEPYNEQFF; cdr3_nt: TGCGCCAGCAGCCAAGGTGAACCCGAGCCCTACAATGAGCAGTTCTTC
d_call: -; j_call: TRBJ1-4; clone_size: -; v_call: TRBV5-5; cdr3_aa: CASSTTPTTNEKLFF; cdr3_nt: TGTGCCAGCAGCACGACACCCACAACTAATGAAAAACTGTTTTTT
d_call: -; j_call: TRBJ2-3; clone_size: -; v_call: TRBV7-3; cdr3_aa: CASSSFARGDTQYF; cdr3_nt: TGTGCCAGCAGCTCCTTCGCTAGGGGAGATACGCAGTATTTT
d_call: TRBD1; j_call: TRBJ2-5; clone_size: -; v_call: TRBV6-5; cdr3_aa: CASSRGGPQETQYF; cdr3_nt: TGTGCCAGCAGCAGAGGGGGCCCTCAAGAGACCCAGTACTTC
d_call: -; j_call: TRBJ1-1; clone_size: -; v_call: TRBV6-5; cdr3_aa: CATKTPGQLNTEAFF; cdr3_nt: TGTGCCACTAAAACCCCCGGACAGCTGAACACTGAAGCTTTCTTT